This record concerns one TCR beta chain sequence. This may come from a read error, since a much larger clone is one base off. If no ophthalmopathy progression occurred within 18 months, Graves' hyperthyroidism was stable. From roughly 9.2 ml of fresh peripheral blood, PBMCs were isolated. The data were taken from a study of T cells in Graves' hyperthyroidism and ophthalmopathy. Germline-derived CDR1 and CDR2 are KGHDR and SFDVKD. The CDR3 consists of 14 residues. V was cut by 4 bases and J by 0 bases, with 8 bases left in between. Amplification yielded TCR beta CDR3 regions, with RNA transcripts as the source. The HTBI primer set drove a first-round RT-PCR of the TCR CDR3. TCRdb recomputed calls from the multiplex PCR reads with MiXCR, one row per CDR3 protein. Of hundreds of thousands of distinct CDR3 sequences in the sample, about 38% were seen once.

V and J are TRBV24-1 and TRBJ1-2, with a possible D match to TRBD1 (5 bases). What was sequenced was blood. The sequence was obtained from a man between 18 and 29 years old with Graves' hyperthyroidism. DNA of the CDR3: TGTGCCACCAGTGACCCGACAGCTAACTATGGCTACACCTTC. It specifies CATSDPTANYGYTF.